This T cell receptor beta chain was documented in a study of T cell changes during pregnancy in multiple sclerosis. Germline V gene data show CDR1 as SGHTA and CDR2 as FQGTGA. V trimming: 0 bases; J trimming: 2 bases; junction bases outside the gene matches: 7. The CDR3 is made up of 18 amino acids. Sequencing was performed with immunoSEQ multiplex PCR; in TCRdb, only in-frame clones are kept and a portion is missing. The table shows approximately 50,000 clones, with around 92% occurring only once. The specimen was CD4+ T cells from peripheral blood mononuclear cells, collected after pregnancy. The TCR comes from a female donor with multiple sclerosis, enrolled in a pregnancy study. This chain connects TRBV7-3 to TRBJ2-6, with 7 bases identical to TRBD1. The CDR3 loop is CASSLTAGGLPGANVLTF. In DNA form, the CDR3 reads TGTGCCAGCAGCTTAACGGCAGGGGGTCTCCCTGGGGCCAACGTCCTGACTTTC. Complete variable domain (other parts from reference TRBV7-3 and TRBJ2-6): GAGVSQTPSNKVTEKGKYVELRCDPISGHTALYWYRQSLGQGPEFLIYFQGTGAADDSGLPNDRFFAVRPEGSVSTLKIQRTERGDSAVYLCASSLTAGGLPGANVLTFGAGSRLTVL.